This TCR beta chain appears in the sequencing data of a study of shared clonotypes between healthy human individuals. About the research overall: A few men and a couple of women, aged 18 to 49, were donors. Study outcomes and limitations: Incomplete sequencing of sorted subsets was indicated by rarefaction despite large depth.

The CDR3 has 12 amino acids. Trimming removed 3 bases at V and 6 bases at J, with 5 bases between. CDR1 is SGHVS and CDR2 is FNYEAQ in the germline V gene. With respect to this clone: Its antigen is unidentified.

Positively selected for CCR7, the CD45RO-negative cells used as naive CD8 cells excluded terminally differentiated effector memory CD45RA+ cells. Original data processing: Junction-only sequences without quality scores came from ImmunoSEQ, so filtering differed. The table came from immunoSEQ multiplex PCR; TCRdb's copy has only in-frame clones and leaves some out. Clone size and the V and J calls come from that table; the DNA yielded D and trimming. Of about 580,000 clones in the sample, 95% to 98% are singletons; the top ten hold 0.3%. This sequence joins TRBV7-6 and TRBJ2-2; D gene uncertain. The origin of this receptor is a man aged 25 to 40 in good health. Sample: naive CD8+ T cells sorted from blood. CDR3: CASSLSPGELFF. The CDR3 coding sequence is TGTGCCAGCAGCTTGTCCCCCGGGGAGCTGTTTTTT.